These T cell receptor beta chains were read from a single sample in a study of beta chain features in type 1 diabetes. The table came from immunoSEQ multiplex PCR; TCRdb's copy has only in-frame clones and leaves some out. The data hold about 930,000 clones, with roughly a sixth observed a single time. Specimen: naive CD4+ T cells from blood. These receptors originate from a young woman in good health. The CDR3 runs from the conserved cysteine through the conserved F or W. The D gene is left open where the match is weak. Size values are once, few and many counts, or a class for expanded clones, and some rows have none.

TRBJ2-3,TRBV28,TRBD2,few,TGTGCCAGCAGCCTTAGCGGGAGAGGTACAGATACGCAGTATTTT,CASSLSGRGTDTQYF
TRBJ2-2,TRBV7-2,TRBD1,NA,TGTGCCAGCAGCCTCCTGGGGACAGCGAACACCGGGGAGCTGTTTTTT,CASSLLGTANTGELFF
TRBJ2-7,TRBV6-6,TRBD2,NA,TGTGCCAGCAGTTCTACTCTAGCGGGAGGGCGGGTCGAGCAGTACTTC,CASSSTLAGGRVEQYF
TRBJ2-5,TRBV7-2,NA,NA,TGTGCCAGCAGCTTGCTCTGGGGAGGAGAGACCCAGTACTTC,CASSLLWGGETQYF
TRBJ1-1,TRBV28,NA,NA,TGTGCCAGCAGCCCACTGACAGGTAATATGAACACTGAAGCTTTCTTT,CASSPLTGNMNTEAFF
TRBJ2-7,TRBV28,NA,NA,TGTGCCAGCAGTTTAATGGCTGGCGCCTACGAGCAGTACTTC,CASSLMAGAYEQYF
TRBJ2-7,TRBV10-3,NA,NA,TGTGCCATGAAGGACAGTCTCGCCTACGAGCAGTACTTC,CAMKDSLAYEQYF
TRBJ2-1,TRBV11-2,NA,NA,TGTGCCAGCAGCAGAGACCCCGGGAGCCATGAGCAGTTCTTC,CASSRDPGSHEQFF
TRBJ2-7,TRBV11-2,TRBD2,NA,TGTGCCAGCAGCCCCCGGGGGGGGTCCTACGAGCAGTACTTC,CASSPRGGSYEQYF
TRBJ2-2,TRBV2,NA,NA,TGTGCCAGCAGTGGAGCAGGATCCGGGGAGCTGTTTTTT,CASSGAGSGELFF
TRBJ2-7,TRBV28,TRBD2,NA,TGTGCCAGCAGTTTAAAGAGCGGGAGGGCCCTCCGGTACGAGCAGTACTTC,CASSLKSGRALRYEQYF
TRBJ1-3,TRBV19,TRBD1,few,TGTGCCAGTATCCCGGACAGGGGACCCGGAAACACCATATATTTT,CASIPDRGPGNTIYF
TRBJ2-7,TRBV7-8,TRBD2,few,TGTGCCAGCAGCCCTCACCGGGTAGCGGGAGGGTACGAGCAGTACTTC,CASSPHRVAGGYEQYF
TRBJ2-7,TRBV12-2,NA,NA,TGTGCAAGTCGCTTAGGACTAGCGGTAACCTACGAGCAGTACTTC,CASRLGLAVTYEQYF
TRBJ2-5,TRBV7-9,TRBD1,NA,TGTGCCAGCAGACCCTCGTACGACTCGGACAGGGGGCTAAAAGAGACCCAGTACTTC,CASRPSYDSDRGLKETQYF
TRBJ2-1,TRBV5-6,TRBD2,NA,TGTGCCAGCAGCTTGGAGACTAGCGGGAACCGCCCGTTCTTC,CASSLETSGNRPFF
TRBJ1-1,TRBV28,NA,NA,TGTGCCAGCAGTTTAACATCATCGGGGTACACTGAAGCTTTCTTT,CASSLTSSGYTEAFF
TRBJ2-2,TRBV7-9,NA,NA,TGTGCCAGCAGCCAAGATTACACCGGGGAGCTGTTTTTT,CASSQDYTGELFF
TRBJ1-1,TRBV6-1,NA,NA,TGTGCCAGCAGTGAAAGGGGGACCCAACCCGGGGCTTTCTTT,CASSERGTQPGAFF
TRBJ2-7,TRBV29-1,TRBD2,NA,TGCAGCGTCATAGCGGGACTTAGGGCGGGCTACTACGAGCAGTACTTC,CSVIAGLRAGYYEQYF
TRBJ2-1,TRBV7-9,NA,few,TGTGCCAGCAGCAGTCAGGGATCCTACAATGAGCAGTTCTTC,CASSSQGSYNEQFF
TRBJ2-3,TRBV19,NA,NA,TGTGCCAGTAGTACCGGACAGCGATTAAGCACAGATACGCAGTATTTT,CASSTGQRLSTDTQYF
TRBJ2-7,TRBV6-6,TRBD2,NA,TGTGCCAGCAGTTTAGCGGGAGATATCTACGAGCAGTACTTC,CASSLAGDIYEQYF
TRBJ1-4,TRBV7-2,NA,few,TGTGCCAGCAGCTTAGCGAAGGGCACTAATGAAAAACTGTTTTTT,CASSLAKGTNEKLFF
TRBJ1-5,TRBV5-1,NA,few,TGCGCCAGCAGCTTAAATAGCAATCAGCCCCAGCATTTT,CASSLNSNQPQHF
TRBJ1-1,TRBV6-5,TRBD1,few,TGTGCCAGCACCCTCACAGGGGTGGACACTGAAGCTTTCTTT,CASTLTGVDTEAFF
TRBJ2-3,TRBV5-1,TRBD1,NA,TGCGCCAGCAGCCTTTGGAGCGACAGGGGGCTTGCAGATACGCAGTATTTT,CASSLWSDRGLADTQYF